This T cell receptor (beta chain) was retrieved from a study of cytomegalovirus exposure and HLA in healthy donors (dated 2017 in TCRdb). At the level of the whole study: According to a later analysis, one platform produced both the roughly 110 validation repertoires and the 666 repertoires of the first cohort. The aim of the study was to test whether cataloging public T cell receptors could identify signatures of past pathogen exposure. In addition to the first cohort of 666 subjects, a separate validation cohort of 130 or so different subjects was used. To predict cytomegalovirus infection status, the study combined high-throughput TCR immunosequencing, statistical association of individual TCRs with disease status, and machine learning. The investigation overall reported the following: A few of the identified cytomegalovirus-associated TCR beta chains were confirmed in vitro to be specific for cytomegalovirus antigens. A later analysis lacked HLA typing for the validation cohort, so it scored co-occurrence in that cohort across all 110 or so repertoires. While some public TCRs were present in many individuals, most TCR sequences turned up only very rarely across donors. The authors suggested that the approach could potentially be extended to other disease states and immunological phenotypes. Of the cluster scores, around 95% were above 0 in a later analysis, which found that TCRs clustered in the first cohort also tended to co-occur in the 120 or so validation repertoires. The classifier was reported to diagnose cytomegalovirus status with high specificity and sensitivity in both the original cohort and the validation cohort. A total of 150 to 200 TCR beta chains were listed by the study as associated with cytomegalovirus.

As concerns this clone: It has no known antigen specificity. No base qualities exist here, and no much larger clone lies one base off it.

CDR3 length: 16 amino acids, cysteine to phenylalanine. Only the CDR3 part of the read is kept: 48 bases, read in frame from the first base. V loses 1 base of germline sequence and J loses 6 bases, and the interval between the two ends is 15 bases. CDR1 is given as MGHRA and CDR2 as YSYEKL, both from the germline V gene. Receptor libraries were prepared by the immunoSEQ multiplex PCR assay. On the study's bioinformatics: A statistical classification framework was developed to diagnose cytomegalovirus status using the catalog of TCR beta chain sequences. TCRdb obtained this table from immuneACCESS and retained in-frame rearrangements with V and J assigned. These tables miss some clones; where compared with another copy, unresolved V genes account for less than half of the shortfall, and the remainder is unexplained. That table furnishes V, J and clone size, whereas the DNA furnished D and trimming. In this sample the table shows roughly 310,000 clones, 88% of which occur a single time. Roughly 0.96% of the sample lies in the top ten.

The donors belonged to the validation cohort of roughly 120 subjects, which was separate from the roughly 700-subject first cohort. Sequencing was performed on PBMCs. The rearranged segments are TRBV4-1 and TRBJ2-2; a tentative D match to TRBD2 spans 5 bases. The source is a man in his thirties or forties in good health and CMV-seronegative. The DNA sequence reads TGCGCCAGCAGCCAAGTGGAGGCGTCGCAGGCCGGGGAGCTGTTTTTT. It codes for CASSQVEASQAGELFF.